This is a list of T cell receptor beta chains from one sample in a study of regulatory T cells in long-lasting Graves disease. TCRdb reprocessed the multiplex PCR reads with MiXCR, giving one entry per CDR3 protein. The data contain approximately 440,000 distinct CDR3 sequences, around 16% of them singletons. The data were also submitted as part of a second study, on T cells in Graves' hyperthyroidism and ophthalmopathy.

The sequencing used peripheral blood mononuclear cells (PBMCs), collected at new diagnosis, from a patient treated with antithyroid drugs. Receptors originate from a man in his forties with Graves disease. Both conserved end residues are trimmed from each CDR3. The order of the fields is J gene, V gene, CDR3 protein.

J gene: TRBJ2-3; V gene: TRBV18; CDR3 protein: ASSPGGRGTDTQY
J gene: TRBJ2-2; V gene: TRBV12-3/TRBV12-4; CDR3 protein: ASTSLGLRTGELF
J gene: TRBJ1-1; V gene: TRBV19; CDR3 protein: ATQEEGWHTEAF
J gene: TRBJ2-7; V gene: TRBV28; CDR3 protein: ASSRRQAGDEQY
J gene: TRBJ2-7; V gene: TRBV18; CDR3 protein: ASSQGARNEQY
J gene: TRBJ2-5; V gene: TRBV15; CDR3 protein: ATSREFTGGYQETQY
J gene: TRBJ2-2; V gene: TRBV6-5; CDR3 protein: ASSYSPSENTGELF
J gene: TRBJ1-5; V gene: TRBV28; CDR3 protein: ASSPLVWDRGLDQPQH
J gene: TRBJ1-6; V gene: TRBV20-1; CDR3 protein: SAPGTGGRIGNSPLH
J gene: TRBJ2-3; V gene: TRBV10-1; CDR3 protein: ASSATSGSPPDTQY
J gene: TRBJ2-5; V gene: TRBV5-1; CDR3 protein: ASSLIPGAGETQY
J gene: TRBJ2-6; V gene: TRBV7-9; CDR3 protein: ASSFSGLRPSGANVLT
J gene: TRBJ1-5; V gene: TRBV12-5; CDR3 protein: ASNEISNQPQH
J gene: TRBJ1-5; V gene: TRBV2; CDR3 protein: ASSPGQGASQPQH
J gene: TRBJ1-2; V gene: TRBV12-3/TRBV12-4; CDR3 protein: ASRGDGNYGYT
J gene: TRBJ2-2; V gene: TRBV15; CDR3 protein: ATSTARGSNTGELF
J gene: TRBJ2-3; V gene: TRBV6-2/TRBV6-3; CDR3 protein: ASSERRTDTQY
J gene: TRBJ2-7; V gene: TRBV2; CDR3 protein: ASTRVALSTREQY
J gene: TRBJ1-1; V gene: TRBV2; CDR3 protein: ASSETHNMNTEAF
J gene: TRBJ1-2; V gene: TRBV6-2/TRBV6-3; CDR3 protein: ASSESGRYYGYT
J gene: TRBJ1-5; V gene: TRBV24-1; CDR3 protein: ATSSAGVNQPQH
J gene: TRBJ2-2; V gene: TRBV27; CDR3 protein: ASSPPRTYTGELF